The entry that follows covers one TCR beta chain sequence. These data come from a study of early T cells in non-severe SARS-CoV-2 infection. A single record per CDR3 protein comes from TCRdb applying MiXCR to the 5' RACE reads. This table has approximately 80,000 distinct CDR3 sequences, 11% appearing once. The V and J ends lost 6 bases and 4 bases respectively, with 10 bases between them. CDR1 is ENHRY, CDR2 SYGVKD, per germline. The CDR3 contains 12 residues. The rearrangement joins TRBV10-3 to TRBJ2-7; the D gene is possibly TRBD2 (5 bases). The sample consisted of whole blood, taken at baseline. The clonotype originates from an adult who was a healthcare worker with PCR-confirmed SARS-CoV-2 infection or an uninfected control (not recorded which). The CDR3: CAISEGAYEQYF. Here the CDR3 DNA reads TGTGCCATCAGCGAGGGAGCGTACGAGCAGTACTTC.